These 23 T cell receptor beta chains originate from one sample sequenced in a study of cytomegalovirus exposure and HLA in healthy donors. Profiled with immunoSEQ multiplex PCR; TCRdb holds only in-frame clones, not every one. The sample yields approximately 99,000 clones, 70% to 85% seen once. Sequenced material: PBMCs. The source of these receptors is a woman aged 18-30 years in good health and CMV-seronegative.

The gene calls are TRBV10-3 and TRBJ1-4, with TRBD1 matching 7 bases. Germline V gene data show CDR1 as ENHRY and CDR2 as SYGVKD. J was trimmed by 6 bases and V by 6 bases; bases with no gene match: 7. This CDR3 spans 14 amino acids. The CDR3 nucleotides read TGTGCCATCAGCCCAGAGGGGGCTCATGAAAAACTGTTTTTT. It yields the protein CAISPEGAHEKLFF.

J is TRBJ1-1 and V is TRBV2; 10 bases line up with TRBD1. The CDR3 has 15 residues. V lost 5 bases to trimming and J lost 3 bases; unmatched junction nucleotides: 6. Germline assignment: CDR1 SNHLY and CDR2 FYNNEI. Here the CDR3 reads CASSSDRGQDTEAFF. The CDR3 DNA follows: TGTGCCAGCAGTTCAGACAGGGGGCAGGACACTGAAGCTTTCTTT.

The chain uses TRBV28 and TRBJ1-5; TRBD1 aligns across 12 bases. V lost 10 bases and J lost 5; bases outside the gene matches: 6. The germline gives CDR1 MDHEN, CDR2 SYDVKM. This CDR3 is built from 14 residues. CDR3 residues: CATLGTGGYQPQHF. CDR3 coding DNA: TGTGCCACCTTGGGGACAGGGGGCTATCAGCCCCAGCATTTT.

DNA for the CDR3: TGTGCCAGCAGTCCCTGGACTCTTCCCGGGGGCTACACCTTC. It translates to CASSPWTLPGGYTF. The chain has TRBV28 and TRBJ1-2; no clear D. The CDR3 is 14 amino acids. From germline, CDR1 is MDHEN and CDR2 SYDVKM. V lost 5 bases and J 8 bases, leaving 18 bases between the germline ends.

This clone was recorded only once. The rearrangement joins TRBV12-5 to TRBJ2-5; 9 bases agree with TRBD1. The CDR3 is 14 amino acids. V shed 6 bases and J 5 bases; nucleotides not matched to a gene: 7. CDR1 and CDR2 (germline): LGHNT, FRNRAP. The DNA of the CDR3 is TGTGCTAGTGGAGACAGGGGGATTTCCGAGACCCAGTACTTC. Translated, it gives CASGDRGISETQYF.

This sequence joins TRBV6-5 and TRBJ1-5; D is perhaps TRBD1 (5 bases). Trimming pared 5 bases from V and 5 bases from J, leaving 13 bases between. CDR1 and CDR2 from the germline V gene are MNHEY and SVGAGI. There are 14 residues in the CDR3. DNA of the CDR3: TGTGCCAGCAGTACCGATGGAGGGGATCAGCCCCAGCATTTT. Protein sequence: CASSTDGGDQPQHF.

V and J are TRBV7-2 and TRBJ2-3, with 9 positions matching TRBD2. The CDR3 is made up of 16 amino acids. J gave up 5 bases and V 2 bases, and 8 bases lay outside the gene matches. The germline gives CDR1 SGHTA, CDR2 FQGNSA. CDR3 region: CASSLRPAGGVDTQYF. CDR3 nucleotides: TGTGCCAGCAGCTTAAGGCCAGCGGGGGGAGTAGATACGCAGTATTTT.

This clone has just one count. The chain uses TRBV30 and TRBJ1-1; TRBD1 might be the D (5 bases). Germline assignment: CDR1 GTSNPN and CDR2 SVGIG (reference sequence). Trimming shortened V by 4 bases and J by 5 bases, and 20 bases separated the two germline ends. This CDR3 has 15 amino acids. This CDR3 is CAWNLWGQGGTEAFF. CDR3 DNA: TGTGCCTGGAATTTATGGGGTCAGGGAGGGACTGAAGCTTTCTTT.

V is TRBV27 and J is TRBJ1-6, with D tentatively TRBD1 (5 bases). Germline-derived CDR1 and CDR2 are MNHEY and SMNVEV (reference sequence). The CDR3 covers 15 residues. V was cut by 5 bases and J by 10 bases, with 18 bases left in between. As DNA, the CDR3 is TGTGCCAGCAGTACCAGTCAGGGTATGGGGTCACCCCTCCACTTT. Amino acids: CASSTSQGMGSPLHF.

The chain is built from TRBV27 and TRBJ1-2, with 11 bases lining up with TRBD1. The CDR3 sequence is 14 residues long. Germline trimming cut 9 bases from V and 2 bases from J; bases unmatched to any gene: 5. The germline CDR1 and CDR2 sequences are MNHEY and SMNVEV (reference sequence). In DNA, the CDR3 is TGTGCCAGTAGGACAGGGGGCATGAACTATGGCTACACCTTC. This translates into CASRTGGMNYGYTF.

The chain recombines TRBV29-1 with TRBJ1-1; perhaps TRBD1 as D (6 bases). The CDR3 contains 12 residues. Germline assignment: CDR1 SQVTM and CDR2 ANQGSEA. V was clipped by 8 bases and J by 0 bases, with 10 bases between them. CDR3 in amino acids: CSWSGVNTEAFF. CDR3 nucleotides: TGCAGCTGGTCAGGGGTGAACACTGAAGCTTTCTTT.

This sequence joins TRBV6-1 and TRBJ1-2, with D uncertain. V dropped 5 bases and J dropped 3 bases, with 10 bases sitting between them. The CDR3 spans 13 residues. Germline V gives CDR1 MNHNS, CDR2 SASEGT. The CDR3 nucleotides read TGTGCCAGCAGTTGGACCGGGGACTATGGCTACACCTTC. It codes for CASSWTGDYGYTF.

The rearrangement links TRBV7-3 to TRBJ2-1; 9 nucleotides align to TRBD1. With V trimmed by 5 bases and J by 7 bases, 6 bases remained unmatched. The CDR3 totals 14 residues. The germline V gene has CDR1 SGHTA and CDR2 FQGTGA. The CDR3 loop is CASSPGTGFNEQFF. For the CDR3, the DNA is TGTGCCAGCAGCCCCGGGACAGGGTTTAATGAGCAGTTCTTC.

The chain couples TRBV2 to TRBJ1-5; D may be TRBD1 (6 bases). The CDR3 spans 16 residues. Between the trimmed V and J ends, which lost 0 bases and 2 bases, there was a span of 11 bases. The germline V gene has CDR1 SNHLY and CDR2 FYNNEI. CDR3 in amino acids: CASSEATGGGNQPQHF. CDR3 sequence (DNA): TGTGCCAGCAGTGAAGCGACAGGAGGCGGCAATCAGCCCCAGCATTTT.

The chain employs TRBV5-4 and TRBJ1-1, with TRBD1 matching over 9 bases. The CDR3 covers 14 residues. Germline lookup yields CDR1 SGHNT and CDR2 YYREEE (reference sequence). J lost 5 bases, V lost 4 bases, and 6 bases had no gene match. CDR3 region: CASSPGTGRTEAFF. The CDR3, as DNA: TGTGCCAGCAGCCCAGGGACAGGGCGGACTGAAGCTTTCTTT.

This clone occurred a few times. J is TRBJ2-1 and V is TRBV19, with 9 bases that match TRBD2. The CDR3 contains 15 residues. From germline, CDR1 is LNHDA and CDR2 SQIVND (reference sequence). V dropped 5 bases and J dropped 8; count of bases not matched to a gene: 10. DNA of the CDR3: TGTGCCAGTAGTCGGCGGGGGGGCGTGTTCTATGAGCAGTTCTTC. Protein product: CASSRRGGVFYEQFF.

This clone is medium-sized. The CDR3 sequence is CASSESSGAGPGELFF. The CDR3 bases are TGTGCCAGCAGTGAATCAAGCGGGGCTGGTCCCGGGGAGCTGTTTTTT. This chain connects TRBV6-4 to TRBJ2-2; 7 nucleotides align to TRBD2. CDR1 MRHNA and CDR2 SNTAGT come from the germline V gene. The CDR3 extends over 16 amino acids. J was trimmed by 6 bases and V by 3 bases; bases with no gene match: 10.

The chain combines TRBV5-1 with TRBJ2-1, with D possibly TRBD2 on 5 matching bases. Germline-derived CDR1 and CDR2 are SGHRS and YFSETQ. There are 15 residues in the CDR3. Trimming took 0 bases from V and 5 from J, leaving 12 bases between them. The CDR3 reads CASSLAGNLHNEQFF. Written as DNA, the CDR3 is TGCGCCAGCAGCTTGGCGGGGAATCTTCACAATGAGCAGTTCTTC.

V and J are TRBV6-1 and TRBJ2-7; a weak D match, TRBD1 (6 bases). The CDR3 runs to 13 residues. V lost 2 bases, J lost 3 bases, and 8 bases lay in between. Germline values: CDR1 MNHNS, CDR2 SASEGT. The CDR3 DNA follows: TGTGCCAGCAGTGAAAGGGGGTACTACGAGCAGTACTTC. Amino acids: CASSERGYYEQYF.

This sequence joins TRBV25-1 and TRBJ2-3; D is possibly TRBD2 (5 bases). The ends were cut back, 1 base at V and 14 bases at J, with 13 bases in the middle. The germline V gene has CDR1 MGHDK and CDR2 SYGVNS. The CDR3 totals 12 residues. The CDR3 DNA follows: TGTGCCAGCAGTGAATCCCCTAGCTCTCCGTATTTT. Amino acid sequence: CASSESPSSPYF.

The chain couples TRBV13 to TRBJ2-3; TRBD2 aligns across 13 bases. Germline-derived CDR1 and CDR2 are PRHDT and FYEKMQ (reference sequence). Germline trimming cut 4 bases from V and 2 bases from J; bases unmatched to any gene: 3. This CDR3 is 16 amino acids long. This CDR3 reads CASSWTSGGPTDTQYF. CDR3 coding DNA: TGTGCCAGCAGCTGGACTAGCGGGGGACCCACAGATACGCAGTATTTT.

The V call is TRBV4-2, the J call TRBJ2-1; weak D call: TRBD2 (6 bases). The CDR3 spans 17 residues. Germline assignment: CDR1 LGHNA and CDR2 YNFKEQ. Trimming removed 2 bases at V and 3 bases at J, with 17 bases between. The chain's CDR3 is CASSQRELHGGYNEQFF. The CDR3 DNA reads as TGTGCCAGCAGCCAACGGGAATTACACGGGGGCTACAATGAGCAGTTCTTC.

The gene calls are TRBV7-9 and TRBJ1-3; tentative D call: TRBD1 (6 bases). This CDR3 has 13 amino acids. Germline-derived CDR1 and CDR2 are SEHNR and FQNEAQ (reference sequence). With 5 bases removed from V and 11 bases from J, the gap between germline ends came to 16 bases. The CDR3 nucleotides are TGTGCCAGCAGCGAAGGACAGTTGAGGTCCATATATTTT. Protein product: CASSEGQLRSIYF.